These T cell receptor beta chains were read from a single sample in a study of regulatory T cells in long-lasting Graves disease. Via MiXCR, TCRdb re-called the multiplex PCR reads, giving one row per CDR3 protein. Seen here are 650,000 to 850,000 distinct CDR3 sequences, about 32% observed once, and the top ten hold 40% to 50%. This material consisted of peripheral blood mononuclear cells (PBMCs), taken when the disease was refractory, from a patient treated with antithyroid drugs. The source of these receptors is a female donor with Graves disease. Both conserved end residues are part of each CDR3.

TRBV12-3/TRBV12-4 CASSDRDVQPQHF
TRBV19 CASSMTSGSTGHTQYF
TRBV24-1 CATSDSDGISNQPQHF
TRBV27 CASSPRTSGRAAETQYF
TRBV20-1 CSARGLAEEETQYF
TRBV6-1 CASSVSFGSYGYTF
TRBV13 CASSSSRSGANVLTF
TRBV11-2 CASSLDLGNTIYF
TRBV2 CASTNNEQFF
TRBV27 CASTKAGDDEQYF
TRBV9 CASSQDRGAREKLFF
TRBV13 CASSLEGLAYEQYF
TRBV12-3/TRBV12-4 CASSLRDRGEKLFF
TRBV6-1 CASRDTRQWNTEAFF
TRBV7-9 CASSTWLGANSGNTIYF
TRBV7-9 CASSLVRLDTDTQYF
TRBV6-1 CASKPDRAGGYTF
TRBV2 CASSEASGTYEQYF
TRBV9 CASSVVAETATNEKLFF
TRBV19 CASSRFREPFGEKLFF
TRBV5-8 CASSLEFGTGSGYTF